This T cell receptor beta chain was documented in a study of blood T cell repertoires in COVID-19. Across the whole study: COVID-19 samples from acute and convalescent phases originated in the United States, Italy and Spain.

The table came from immunoSEQ multiplex PCR; TCRdb's copy has only in-frame clones and leaves some out. This sample has roughly 400,000 clones, with around 90% found just once. Those who participated ranged in age from roughly 18 to 89 years and resided in some 24 US areas. Cohort allocation depended upon clinical history that participants reported. The CDR3 has 15 residues. The ends lost 4 bases at V and 3 bases at J; junction bases unmatched: 8. Germline loops: CDR1 SGHKS, CDR2 YYEKEE (reference sequence). Sequenced sample: PBMCs or T cells enriched from blood (not recorded which). The rearrangement links TRBV5-5 to TRBJ1-2; 8 bases line up with TRBD1. The sequence came from a woman between 35 and 50 years old with acute COVID-19. As DNA, the CDR3 is TGTGCCAGCAGCGCGGACAGGGATGTTTACTATGGCTACACCTTC. Its protein is CASSADRDVYYGYTF.